Below, 15 T cell receptor beta chains from the same sample are listed, as sequenced in a study of T cells in Graves' hyperthyroidism and ophthalmopathy. RNA transcripts provided the source from which TCR beta CDR3 regions were amplified. HTBI primers were used for first-round RT-PCR of the TCR CDR3. TCRdb analysed the multiplex PCR reads with MiXCR anew, one entry per CDR3 protein. The sample records 600,000 or so distinct CDR3 sequences, roughly 14% being singletons. The sequenced sample consisted of blood. The receptor source for this set is a woman aged 45-65 years with Graves' ophthalmopathy.

Ten or more counts support this clonotype. The rearrangement links TRBV7-2 to TRBJ2-7; 8 nucleotides line up with TRBD2. The V segment lost 3 bases and the J segment 6 bases; nucleotides outside the gene matches: 13. The CDR3 loop spans 16 amino acids. The germline V gene encodes CDR1 SGHTA and CDR2 FQGNSA. CDR3 sequence: CASSLIAFGLAREQYF. The CDR3 DNA is TGTGCCAGCAGCTTGATCGCCTTTGGACTAGCACGCGAGCAGTACTTC.

The chain joins TRBV20-1 to TRBJ2-7, with 7 bases lining up with TRBD2. V lost 2 bases and J lost 2; bases outside the gene matches: 6. The CDR3 is 14 residues long. Germline values: CDR1 DFQATT, CDR2 SNEGSKA (reference sequence). The CDR3 DNA follows: TGCAGTGCTAGATCCCGGGACTACCCCTACGAGCAGTACTTC. Its protein product is CSARSRDYPYEQYF.

The chain joins TRBV4-1 to TRBJ2-3; the match to TRBD2 covers 9 bases. CDR3 size: 17 residues. Germline lookup yields CDR1 MGHRA and CDR2 YSYEKL. J lost 2 bases, V lost 1 base, and 7 bases had no gene match. CDR3 coding DNA: TGCGCCAGCAGCCAAGTTACGGCTAGCGGGGACACAGATACGCAGTATTTT. As protein: CASSQVTASGDTDTQYF.

This clonotype has ten or more counts. The V and J genes are TRBV24-1 and TRBJ2-2; the D gene is possibly TRBD1 (6 bases). The CDR3 spans 17 residues. Trimming pared 4 bases from V and 1 base from J, leaving 15 bases between. The germline V gene encodes CDR1 KGHDR and CDR2 SFDVKD. DNA of the CDR3: TGTGCCACCAGTGACAGCACCGGGACAATGAACACCGGGGAGCTGTTTTTT. This gives the protein CATSDSTGTMNTGELFF.

This clonotype has ten or more counts. The rearrangement links TRBV2 to TRBJ2-7; 9 bases agree with TRBD2. Germline lookup yields CDR1 SNHLY and CDR2 FYNNEI. After removal of 1 base from V and 3 bases from J, the junction contained 10 bases not matched to a gene. The CDR3 runs to 17 residues. The CDR3 loop is CASSEVSTSGLNYEQYF. In DNA form, the CDR3 reads TGTGCCAGCAGTGAAGTCTCTACTAGCGGGCTCAACTACGAGCAGTACTTC.

This chain connects TRBV12-3 or TRBV12-4 to TRBJ1-1; no clear D. This CDR3 comprises 14 residues. V was shortened by 5 bases and J by 1 base, with 11 bases between the two germline ends. The CDR3 sequence: CASSQSDGNTEAFF. For the CDR3, the DNA is TGTGCCAGCAGTCAATCCGACGGGAACACTGAAGCTTTCTTT.

This clonotype was seen many times. The chain couples TRBV27 to TRBJ2-7; 7 nucleotides line up with TRBD1. CDR3 length equals 14 residues. V gave up 8 bases and J gave up 3 bases; unmatched junction bases: 10. Germline CDR1 is MNHEY and CDR2 is SMNVEV (reference sequence). The CDR3 coding sequence is TGTGCCAGCCAGAGAGGGGACAGCAACTACGAGCAGTACTTC. This sequence encodes CASQRGDSNYEQYF.

Concerning this clonotype: A single base separates this from a much larger clone, so it may be a read error. The chain combines TRBV5-1 with TRBJ1-2; D gene uncertain. Germline CDR1 reads SGHRS; CDR2 reads YFSETQ. The CDR3 totals 13 residues. CDR3 bases: TGCGCCAGCAGACCGGACTTGAACTATGGCTACGCCTTC. Encoded protein: CASRPDLNYGYAF.

This clonotype has a single count. The gene calls are TRBV4-3 and TRBJ2-2; D is uncertain. Trimming pared 1 base from V and 0 bases from J, leaving 15 bases between. CDR1 and CDR2 from the germline V gene are LGHNA and YSLEER. The CDR3 is 18 residues long. The CDR3 region has the DNA TGCGCCAGCAGCCAAGGGTTCGGTTCTGGTGCGAACACCGGGGAGCTGTTTTTT. It codes for CASSQGFGSGANTGELFF.

This sequence joins TRBV20-1 and TRBJ2-3; 16 bases fit TRBD2. V lost 0 bases and J lost 6; bases outside the gene matches: 3. The CDR3 consists of 16 residues. Germline V gene lookup returns CDR1 DFQATT and CDR2 SNEGSKA (reference sequence). The DNA for the CDR3 is TGCAGTGCTAGAGATAGGGGACTAGCGGGAGGGGATACGCAGTATTTT. It encodes CSARDRGLAGGDTQYF.

Many counts were recorded for this clonotype. CDR3 DNA: TGTGCCAGCAGCTTAGCGGGAGGTTACTCCTACAATGAGCAGTTCTTC. Its translation is CASSLAGGYSYNEQFF. The J gene is TRBJ2-1, the V gene TRBV7-2; tentatively, D is TRBD2 (6 bases). Germline loops: CDR1 SGHTA, CDR2 FQGNSA. This CDR3 comprises 16 residues. Trimming took off 0 bases at V and 0 bases at J, with 9 bases between the two ends.

The chain is built from TRBV12-3 or TRBV12-4 and TRBJ1-1, with D perhaps matching TRBD1 (5 bases). The V gene lost 3 bases and the J gene lost 6 bases, with 14 bases spanning the gap. This CDR3 has 14 amino acids. CDR3 loop: CASSFRDSGAEAFF. CDR3 DNA sequence: TGTGCCAGCAGTTTCAGGGATTCGGGCGCTGAAGCTTTCTTT.

There are many counts of this clonotype. V gene TRBV11-2 combines with J gene TRBJ2-1, with 7 bases fitting TRBD2. V lost 5 bases and J lost 6; bases outside the gene matches: 13. Germline V gene lookup returns CDR1 SGHAT and CDR2 FQNNGV. The CDR3 runs to 16 residues. DNA of the CDR3: TGTGCCAGCAGCCACGGACTAGGACTGTTTTCCAATGAGCAGTTCTTC. This gives the protein CASSHGLGLFSNEQFF.

The table lists this clonotype with many counts. The chain carries TRBV7-3 and TRBJ1-1, with a tentative D call TRBD1 (5 bases). The V gene lost 4 bases and the J gene lost 4 bases, with 22 bases spanning the gap. In germline, CDR1 is SGHTA, CDR2 FQGTGA. The CDR3 consists of 17 residues. The CDR3 region has the DNA TGTGCCAGCAGCTCCACCGGCAGAAGGGGAGGCGGCACTGAAGCTTTCTTT. Translated: CASSSTGRRGGGTEAFF. Looking up the rest from reference TRBV7-3 and TRBJ1-1 gives the full variable domain: GAGVSQTPSNKVTEKGKYVELRCDPISGHTALYWYRQSLGQGPEFLIYFQGTGAADDSGLPNDRFFAVRPEGSVSTLKIQRTERGDSAVYLCASSSTGRRGGGTEAFFGQGTRLTVV.

This clonotype was detected many times. The V and J genes are TRBV6-5 and TRBJ2-3; D gene unclear. V was shortened by 1 base and J by 0 bases, with 5 bases between the two germline ends. The CDR3 covers 14 residues. Germline V gene data show CDR1 as MNHEY and CDR2 as SVGAGI. CDR3 residues: CASSYLTSTDTQYF. The CDR3 DNA follows: TGTGCCAGCAGTTACTTAACTAGCACAGATACGCAGTATTTT.